This T cell receptor (beta chain) derives from a study of OX40 agonist ivuxolimab in advanced cancers. Here immunoSEQ multiplex PCR was the method, and the copy in TCRdb shows in-frame clones only, minus some. Here the sample spans tens of thousands of clones, around 90% being singletons. Findings of the study overall: Dosing at 0.1 to 3.0 mg/kg was accompanied by clonal expansion of CD4+ and CD8+ blood T cells by week 6.

A note on this clone: As yet, its antigen is unknown.

The V end was cut by 3 bases, the J end by 6 bases, with 6 bases between. This CDR3 has 11 residues. CDR1 and CDR2 from the germline V gene are SGHNT and YENEEA. The chain links TRBV11-3 to TRBJ2-7; D call uncertain. Sequences were derived from CD4+ or CD8+ T cells sorted from blood, sampled in a trial of the OX40 agonist ivuxolimab. The origin of this receptor is an adult with an advanced solid tumor such as melanoma, head and neck, liver or kidney cancer. The CDR3: CASSFRGEQYF. As DNA, the CDR3 is TGTGCCAGCAGCTTTAGAGGCGAGCAGTACTTC.